One and the same sample provided the 29 T cell receptor beta chains below, sequenced in a study of beta chain features in type 1 diabetes. Whole-study findings and limits: Shorter TCRB CDR3s, moderately but significantly so, were found in Type 1 diabetes patients in all four CD4+ subsets.

Expressed TCRB transcripts got sequenced, as all isolated RNA was reverse transcribed. Produced via immunoSEQ multiplex PCR; TCRdb's table is partial and in-frame only. The sample includes 250,000 to 300,000 clones, more than 13% of them seen just once. For these receptors, no antigen is known. The sequenced sample was naive CD4+ T cells from blood. These receptors were obtained from a man aged 25 to 45 with type 1 diabetes.

A few counts support this clone. This sequence joins TRBV6-5 and TRBJ2-7, with TRBD1 as a possible D gene (6 bases). Germline assignment: CDR1 MNHEY and CDR2 SVGAGI. The length of the CDR3 is 16 residues. V lost 2 bases, J lost 1 base, and 15 bases lay in between. The CDR3 region is CASSYAYTGQSYEQYF. CDR3 coding DNA: TGTGCCAGCAGTTACGCATACACTGGACAGTCCTACGAGCAGTACTTC.

This clone was seen only a few times. The chain has TRBV18 and TRBJ2-3, with D uncertain. V shed 3 bases and J shed 6 bases, with 7 bases lying between them. The germline V gene has CDR1 KGHSH and CDR2 LQKENI. The length of the CDR3 is 12 residues. The CDR3 region is CASSPAGDTQYF. The CDR3 DNA reads TGTGCCAGCTCACCCGCCGGGGATACGCAGTATTTT.

This clone was recorded a few times. V usage is TRBV29-1 and J usage is TRBJ1-1; D is possibly TRBD1 (6 bases). The germline gives CDR1 SQVTM, CDR2 ANQGSEA. Trimming cost V 1 base and J 1 base, with 13 bases left between them. The length of the CDR3 is 15 residues. Here the CDR3 DNA reads TGCAGCGTTGAAGGGTCCGCAGGGGCGAACACTGAAGCTTTCTTT. Its protein is CSVEGSAGANTEAFF. The full variable domain, its missing parts supplied by reference TRBV29-1 and TRBJ1-1, is SAVISQKPSRDICQRGTSLTIQCQVDSQVTMMFWYRQQPGQSLTLIATANQGSEATYESGFVIDKFPISRPNLTFSTLTVSNMSPEDSSIYLCSVEGSAGANTEAFFGQGTRLTVV.

Comment on this clone: At one end, the junction sequence differs from germline, possibly due to a read error. The chain uses TRBV25-1 and TRBJ1-1; D might be TRBD1 (6 bases). The CDR3 is 15 amino acids. Germline CDR1 reads MGHDK; CDR2 reads SYGVNS. CDR3 bases: TGTGCCAGCAGTGAAGTAGGGGGGGCCAGGACCCCTTTCTACTTT. Encoded protein: CASSEVGGARTPFYF.

To note about this clone: Different DNA sequences within this sample yield the same CDR3. CDR3 DNA: TGTGCCAGCAGCTTCGGACAGGCGAACACTGAAGCTTTCTTT. It yields the protein CASSFGQANTEAFF. The chain employs TRBV7-2 and TRBJ1-1, with 7 nucleotides matching TRBD1. CDR3 length equals 14 residues. Germline CDR1 is SGHTA and CDR2 is FQGNSA. V was pared by 3 bases and J by 1 base, with 2 bases of the junction left unmatched.

V gene TRBV2 combines with J gene TRBJ1-2, with D perhaps matching TRBD1 (6 bases). Trimming removed 3 bases at V and 7 bases at J, with 9 bases between. CDR3 length: 12 residues. Germline V gene data show CDR1 as SNHLY and CDR2 as FYNNEI. The CDR3 reads CASSEGALGYTF. The CDR3 DNA follows: TGTGCCAGCAGTGAGGGGGCGCTTGGCTACACCTTC.

J is TRBJ1-5 and V is TRBV9; perhaps TRBD1 as D (6 bases). V was clipped by 0 bases and J by 16 bases, with 17 bases between them. From germline, CDR1 is SGDLS and CDR2 YYNGEE. The CDR3 contains 13 residues. This CDR3 reads CASSVAGAGVLHF. DNA of the CDR3: TGTGCCAGCAGCGTAGCTGGGGCAGGGGTTTTACATTTT.

The chain is built from TRBV15 and TRBJ2-7; D possibly corresponds to TRBD2 (5 bases). Trimming took 0 bases from V and 3 from J, leaving 12 bases between them. The CDR3 sequence is 15 residues long. The germline V gene has CDR1 LNHNV and CDR2 YYDKDF (reference sequence). The CDR3 region is CATSRDRAGGYEQYF. The CDR3 nucleotides read TGTGCCACCAGCAGAGATCGGGCAGGAGGCTACGAGCAGTACTTC.

As to this clone: Distinct nucleotide sequences in the sample also encode this CDR3. The genes are TRBV18 and TRBJ2-7; 9 nucleotides agree with TRBD1. There are 14 residues in the CDR3. CDR1 and CDR2 (germline): KGHSH, LQKENI. The V segment lost 3 bases and the J segment 3 bases; nucleotides outside the gene matches: 3. The CDR3 sequence: CASSPLGQGYEQYF. The CDR3, as DNA: TGTGCCAGCTCACCCTTGGGACAGGGCTACGAGCAGTACTTC.

The rearrangement uses TRBV15 and TRBJ2-5, with no clear D. Germline lookup yields CDR1 LNHNV and CDR2 YYDKDF (reference sequence). This CDR3 has 15 amino acids. V dropped 0 bases and J dropped 4 bases, with 12 bases sitting between them. CDR3 bases: TGTGCCACCAGCAGAGATCGACACTTCGGAGAGACCCAGTACTTC. Its protein is CATSRDRHFGETQYF.

In DNA, the CDR3 is TGTGCCAGCTCACCGGACAGCAGCTCCTACGAGCAGTACTTC. It yields the protein CASSPDSSSYEQYF. The chain is built from TRBV18 and TRBJ2-7; D perhaps matches TRBD1 (6 bases). Trimming took 3 bases from V and 0 from J, leaving 9 bases between them. Germline CDR1 reads KGHSH; CDR2 reads LQKENI. CDR3 length equals 14 residues.

This clone turned up a few times. The V and J genes are TRBV14 and TRBJ2-5; 10 nucleotides line up with TRBD2. The ends lost 2 bases at V and 2 bases at J; junction bases unmatched: 5. Germline CDR1 is SGHDN and CDR2 is FVKESK. This CDR3 spans 16 amino acids. The DNA of the CDR3 is TGTGCCAGCAGCCAAACCCGGACTAGCGGACAAGAGACCCAGTACTTC. Amino acids: CASSQTRTSGQETQYF.

This clone was recorded a few times. The chain joins TRBV11-3 to TRBJ2-5; possibly TRBD2 for D (6 bases). CDR3 size: 14 residues. The V gene lost 5 bases and the J gene lost 5 bases, with 15 bases spanning the gap. Germline V gene sequence: CDR1 SGHNT, CDR2 YENEEA. CDR3 region: CASSRDFATETQYF. CDR3 coding DNA: TGTGCCAGCAGCCGGGACTTTGCTACGGAGACCCAGTACTTC.

V gene TRBV18 combines with J gene TRBJ2-1; D is unresolved. V was shortened by 3 bases and J by 9 bases, with 9 bases between the two germline ends. Germline-derived CDR1 and CDR2 are KGHSH and LQKENI. This CDR3 spans 12 amino acids. DNA for the CDR3: TGTGCCAGCTCACCTCCTAATCTTGAGCAGTTCTTC. This encodes CASSPPNLEQFF.

The V call is TRBV27, the J call TRBJ1-2; D is perhaps TRBD1 (5 bases). This CDR3 comprises 14 residues. V was trimmed by 2 bases and J by 2 bases, leaving 9 bases between them. The V gene's germline CDR1 is MNHEY and CDR2 SMNVEV (reference sequence). The CDR3 sequence: CASSLRQGNYGYTF. The CDR3 region has the DNA TGTGCCAGCAGTTTACGGCAGGGAAACTATGGCTACACCTTC.

This clone occurred a few times. Other DNA sequences in the same sample also yield this CDR3. CDR3 nucleotide sequence: TGCAGTGCGGGCCGGGGAGATACGCAGTATTTT. Translating gives CSAGRGDTQYF. The chain combines TRBV20-1 with TRBJ2-3; D is possibly TRBD2 (5 bases). The V end was cut by 6 bases, the J end by 5 bases, with 9 bases between. The germline CDR1 and CDR2 sequences are DFQATT and SNEGSKA (reference sequence). The CDR3 runs to 11 residues.

A few counts support this clone. This chain connects TRBV29-1 to TRBJ1-1, with 7 bases matching TRBD1. The CDR3 extends over 12 amino acids. V lost 4 bases and J lost 3; bases outside the gene matches: 2. The germline V gene has CDR1 SQVTM and CDR2 ANQGSEA. This CDR3 reads CSVGQGYTEAFF. The CDR3 DNA sequence: TGCAGCGTTGGACAGGGATACACTGAAGCTTTCTTT. Variable domain in full (rest from reference TRBV29-1 and TRBJ1-1): SAVISQKPSRDICQRGTSLTIQCQVDSQVTMMFWYRQQPGQSLTLIATANQGSEATYESGFVIDKFPISRPNLTFSTLTVSNMSPEDSSIYLCSVGQGYTEAFFGQGTRLTVV.

The table lists this clone with a few counts. The chain is built from TRBV5-6 and TRBJ2-2, with TRBD2 matching over 14 bases. Germline V gene data show CDR1 as SGHDT and CDR2 as YYEEEE. The CDR3 length is 17 residues. V shed 5 bases and J 6 bases; nucleotides not matched to a gene: 9. CDR3 region: CASRRPGLAGVAGELFF. The CDR3 nucleotides are TGTGCCAGCAGGAGACCGGGACTAGCGGGAGTTGCCGGGGAGCTGTTTTTT.

The chain carries TRBV23-1 and TRBJ2-7, with TRBD2 identical over 8 bases. TRBV23-1 is an ORF, with its function uncertain. CDR3 length equals 16 residues. V shed 4 bases, J shed 2 bases, and the junction held 10 bases outside the gene matches. CDR3 residues: CASSPHETGGPYEQYF. The CDR3 nucleotides are TGCGCCAGCAGTCCACATGAGACGGGAGGGCCCTACGAGCAGTACTTC.

This clone was seen a few times. V usage is TRBV6-5 and J usage is TRBJ1-1; D gene uncertain. Germline V lookup: CDR1 MNHEY, CDR2 SVGAGI. Trimming took off 5 bases at V and 8 bases at J, with 6 bases between the two ends. The CDR3 totals 10 residues. The DNA of the CDR3 is TGTGCCAGCAGTGAAGAGGAAGCTTTCTTT. Amino acid sequence: CASSEEEAFF.

This clone was picked up a small number of times. The chain combines TRBV11-2 with TRBJ2-7, with TRBD2 identical over 9 bases. The J segment lost 3 bases and the V segment lost 5 bases, leaving 11 bases of the junction unmatched. The CDR3 runs 16 residues. Germline V gene lookup returns CDR1 SGHAT and CDR2 FQNNGV. CDR3 loop: CASSPRLAGDNYEQYF. The CDR3 region has the DNA TGTGCCAGCAGCCCTCGTTTAGCGGGAGACAACTACGAGCAGTACTTC.

This chain uses TRBV30 with TRBJ1-3, with D unresolved. The CDR3 extends over 14 amino acids. The V gene's germline CDR1 is GTSNPN and CDR2 SVGIG (reference sequence). The germline V and J ends were trimmed by 0 bases and 2 bases, with 8 bases remaining between them. CDR3 in DNA: TGTGCCTGGAGTGTAGGAGGTCCTGGAAACACCATATATTTT. Translation gives CAWSVGGPGNTIYF.

This clone turned up a few times. This chain links TRBV5-6 with TRBJ2-4; possibly TRBD2 for D (6 bases). CDR1 is SGHDT and CDR2 is YYEEEE in the germline V gene. CDR3 size: 14 residues. V shed 1 base and J shed 8 bases, with 13 bases lying between them. CDR3 DNA: TGTGCCAGCAGCTTGAGGGAGGCGGGATACATTCAGTACTTC. It is translated as CASSLREAGYIQYF.

A few counts support this clone. This sequence joins TRBV4-2 and TRBJ2-5; D unresolved. Per the germline V gene, CDR1 is LGHNA and CDR2 is YNFKEQ. With 0 bases removed from V and 4 bases from J, the gap between germline ends came to 12 bases. The length of the CDR3 is 15 residues. The CDR3 sequence: CASSQDVLVSETQYF. The CDR3 bases are TGTGCCAGCAGCCAAGATGTACTCGTATCAGAGACCCAGTACTTC.

CDR3 loop: CASRQQGARSRPQHF. The CDR3 DNA reads as TGTGCCAGTAGACAACAGGGGGCCCGTTCTCGGCCCCAGCATTTT. J is TRBJ1-5 and V is TRBV19, with 9 bases aligning to TRBD1. Germline loops: CDR1 LNHDA, CDR2 SQIVND (reference sequence). V shed 6 bases and J 9 bases; nucleotides not matched to a gene: 12. The CDR3 loop spans 15 amino acids.

This clone has a handful of counts. V and J are TRBV19 and TRBJ2-2; a weak D match, TRBD1 (6 bases). The ends were cut back, 3 bases at V and 3 bases at J, with 17 bases in the middle. Germline V gene lookup returns CDR1 LNHDA and CDR2 SQIVND (reference sequence). The CDR3 runs 17 residues. CDR3 DNA sequence: TGTGCCAGTAGTATGGCAGGGCAGGGGCGATACACCGGGGAGCTGTTTTTT. Translating gives CASSMAGQGRYTGELFF.

The J gene is TRBJ1-5, the V gene TRBV5-1; maybe TRBD1 (5 bases). Trimming pared 2 bases from V and 4 bases from J, leaving 10 bases between. This CDR3 has 14 amino acids. The V gene's germline CDR1 is SGHRS and CDR2 YFSETQ. CDR3 sequence reads: CASSLGEDNQPQHF. As DNA, the CDR3 is TGCGCCAGCAGCTTAGGGGAGGATAATCAGCCCCAGCATTTT. Drawing the rest from reference TRBV5-1 and TRBJ1-5, the complete variable domain is KAGVTQTPRYLIKTRGQQVTLSCSPISGHRSVSWYQQTPGQGLQFLFEYFSETQRNKGNFPGRFSGRQFSNSRSEMNVSTLELGDSALYLCASSLGEDNQPQHFGDGTRLSIL.

This chain links TRBV2 with TRBJ2-7, with 9 bases that match TRBD2. Per the germline V gene, CDR1 is SNHLY and CDR2 is FYNNEI. The CDR3 runs 14 residues. The V gene end was trimmed by 8 bases and the J gene end by 2 bases; junction bases not matched to a gene: 7. The CDR3 reads CASLTRLAAYEQYF. CDR3 sequence (DNA): TGTGCCAGCCTTACCCGACTAGCGGCCTACGAGCAGTACTTC.

Only a few counts were recorded for this clone. The chain recombines TRBV5-1 with TRBJ2-5, with a tentative D call TRBD1 (5 bases). Near its end, the DNA agrees better with TRBJ2-7, so the J call may be wrong. The CDR3 is made up of 13 amino acids. CDR1 SGHRS and CDR2 YFSETQ come from the germline V gene. CDR3 bases: TGCGCCAGCAGCTTCGACAGATCCTACGAGCAGTACTTC. Protein sequence: CASSFDRSYEQYF.